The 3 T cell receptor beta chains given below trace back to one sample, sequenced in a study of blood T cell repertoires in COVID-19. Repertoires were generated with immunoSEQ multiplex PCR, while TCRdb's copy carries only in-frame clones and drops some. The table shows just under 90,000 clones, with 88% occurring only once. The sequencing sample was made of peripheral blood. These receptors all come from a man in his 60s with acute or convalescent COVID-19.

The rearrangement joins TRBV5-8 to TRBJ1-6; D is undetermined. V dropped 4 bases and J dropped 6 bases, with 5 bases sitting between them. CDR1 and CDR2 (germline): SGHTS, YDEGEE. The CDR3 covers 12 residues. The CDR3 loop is CASSPPNSPLHF. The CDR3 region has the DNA TGTGCCAGCAGCCCTCCTAATTCACCCCTCCACTTT.

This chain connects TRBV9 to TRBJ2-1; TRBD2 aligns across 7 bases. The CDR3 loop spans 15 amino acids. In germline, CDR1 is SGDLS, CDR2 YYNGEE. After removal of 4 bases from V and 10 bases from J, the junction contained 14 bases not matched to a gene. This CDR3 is CASSPPGRGGVEQFF. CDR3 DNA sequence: TGTGCCAGCAGCCCCCCAGGCCGGGGAGGGGTCGAGCAGTTCTTC.

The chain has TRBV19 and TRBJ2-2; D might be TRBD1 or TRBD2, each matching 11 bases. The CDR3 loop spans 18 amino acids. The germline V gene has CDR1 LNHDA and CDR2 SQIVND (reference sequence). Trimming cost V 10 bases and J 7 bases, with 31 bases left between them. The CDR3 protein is CATRGQGVAGGPIGELFF. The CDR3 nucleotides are TGTGCCACCCGGGGACAGGGGGTAGCGGGAGGGCCGATCGGGGAGCTGTTTTTT.